The clone carrying this TCR beta chain has a single count. These data originate in a study of cytomegalovirus exposure and HLA in healthy donors. Germline loops: CDR1 SGHRS, CDR2 YFSETQ. This CDR3 is 15 amino acids long. V shed 5 bases and J 5 bases; nucleotides not matched to a gene: 9. The PCR ran on 60 Vbeta and 13 Jbeta primers. Libraries were prepared by immunoSEQ multiplex PCR; TCRdb keeps only in-frame clonotypes and omits some of them. The data contain 150,000 to 200,000 clones, around three quarters of them singletons. Sequencing was carried out using PBMCs. This chain uses TRBV5-1 with TRBJ2-7, with 11 nucleotides matching TRBD1. This clonotype was obtained from a woman in her 40s in good health and CMV-seronegative. CDR3 sequence: CASRGPGTGGHEQYF. The CDR3 DNA is TGCGCCAGCAGGGGACCCGGGACAGGGGGACACGAGCAGTACTTC.